This T cell receptor (beta chain) was retrieved from a study of metastatic and nonmetastatic thyroid tumors. V lost 2 bases to trimming and J lost 7 bases, with 12 bases between them. This CDR3 has 14 residues. Germline loops: CDR1 SGHKS, CDR2 YYEKEE (reference sequence). Many counts were recorded for this clone. TCRdb re-analyzed the PCR reads through MiXCR. The sample gives roughly 23,000 clones, around 23% of which show up once; 65% to 75% is in the top ten. No patient had received any treatment before thyroid surgery. The chain combines TRBV5-5 with TRBJ2-2; D unresolved. Specimen: blood. This clonotype originated in a male donor with papillary thyroid cancer or a benign thyroid nodule (not recorded which). Some clones in this sample may be carry-over from other donors' samples. The CDR3 sequence: CASSFEGILGELFF. CDR3 nucleotides: TGTGCCAGCAGCTTTGAAGGGATTCTCGGGGAGCTGTTTTTT.